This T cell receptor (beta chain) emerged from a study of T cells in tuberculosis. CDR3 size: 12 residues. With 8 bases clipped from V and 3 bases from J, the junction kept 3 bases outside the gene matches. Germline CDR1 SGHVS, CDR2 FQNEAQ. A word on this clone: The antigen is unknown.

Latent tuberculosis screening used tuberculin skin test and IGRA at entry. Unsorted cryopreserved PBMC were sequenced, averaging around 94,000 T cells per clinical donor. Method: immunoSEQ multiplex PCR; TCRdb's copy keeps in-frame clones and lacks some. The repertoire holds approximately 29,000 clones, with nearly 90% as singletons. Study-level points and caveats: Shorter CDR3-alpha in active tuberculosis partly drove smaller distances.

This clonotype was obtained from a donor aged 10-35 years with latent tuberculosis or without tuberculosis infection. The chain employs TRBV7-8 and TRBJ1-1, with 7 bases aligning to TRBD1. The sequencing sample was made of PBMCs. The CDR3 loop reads CASCDRDTEAFF. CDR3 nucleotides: TGTGCCAGCTGTGACAGGGACACTGAAGCTTTCTTT. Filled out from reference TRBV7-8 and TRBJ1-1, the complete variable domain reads GAGVSQSPRYKVAKRGQDVALRCDPISGHVSLFWYQQALGQGPEFLTYFQNEAQLDKSGLPSDRFFAERPEGSVSTLKIQRTQQEDSAVYLCASCDRDTEAFFGQGTRLTVV.